In this sample, the clone carrying this T cell receptor (beta chain) turned up many times. The antigen is unknown. An equimolar mix of two oligonucleotides served as the beta constant-region primer for TRBC1 and TRBC2. The ligated cDNA underwent four PCR rounds using SP2 and nested alpha and beta constant-region primers. A 12-nucleotide UMI and the SP2 primer were added to the cDNA 3' end by oligonucleotide ligation. TCRdb re-analysed the UMI-ligation and nested PCR reads in MiXCR, keeping a single row per CDR3 protein. The sample lists 150,000 or so distinct CDR3 sequences; roughly 23% were seen once. This entry belongs to a study of naive and memory T cell subsets. Study results and limitations: Expression changes during T cell differentiation may affect RNA-based TCR counts. A few larger clonotypes appeared in naive repertoires, especially CD8, possibly memory cells re-expressing CD45RA. Gini index rose across naive, CM, EM and EMRA in CD4 and CD8.

The CDR3 runs to 15 residues. V lost 0 bases and J 1 base, leaving 10 bases between the germline ends. Germline V gene data show CDR1 as MNHEY and CDR2 as SVGEGT. The clonotype comes from a human donor in good health. Specimen: naive CD4+ T cells from blood. The rearrangement links TRBV6-2 or TRBV6-3 to TRBJ2-7; weak D call: TRBD1 (7 bases). CDR3 protein: CASSYSRGRSYEQYF. The CDR3 region has the DNA TGTGCCAGCAGTTACTCCAGGGGGAGGTCCTACGAGCAGTACTTC.